This TCR beta chain is from a study of somatic mutations in cytotoxic T cells in rheumatoid arthritis. The CDR3 consists of 14 residues. Germline V gene data show CDR1 as SEHNR and CDR2 as FQNEAQ (reference sequence). Trimming took 1 base from V and 11 from J; bases not matched to a gene: 5. Here immunoSEQ multiplex PCR was the method, and the copy in TCRdb shows in-frame clones only, minus some. The data hold some 14,000 clones, with under 95% observed a single time. This rearrangement joins TRBV7-9 to TRBJ1-6; 7 positions agree with TRBD1. This clonotype was obtained from a man aged 70-80 years with rheumatoid arthritis. The sequenced sample consisted of CD4+ T cells sorted from blood. CDR3 sequence reads: CASSLGQGAAPLHF. The CDR3 DNA is TGTGCCAGCAGCTTAGGACAGGGAGCCGCACCCCTCCACTTT.